Following are 14 T cell receptor beta chains from one sample sequenced in a study of TIL therapy for anti-PD-1-resistant metastatic lung cancer. The immunoSEQ assay was v3. Sequencing was performed with immunoSEQ multiplex PCR; in TCRdb, only in-frame clones are kept and a portion is missing. The data contain about 60,000 clones, about nine tenths of them singletons. The time point here: pre-treatment sample, taken before nivolumab and TIL therapy. The sample here was blood, taken at baseline. Receptors originate from a person aged 25-80 years with non-small cell lung cancer.

The chain employs TRBV5-6 and TRBJ1-4; D perhaps matches TRBD1 (6 bases). This CDR3 has 16 residues. V lost 2 bases and J lost 7, with 18 bases in between. Per the germline V gene, CDR1 is SGHDT and CDR2 is YYEEEE. In nucleotides, the CDR3 is TGTGCCAGCAGCTTCAACGCGGGGGGGCGCGGTGAAAAACTGTTTTTT. Its translation is CASSFNAGGRGEKLFF.

The table lists this clone with a count of one. The rearrangement links TRBV29-1 to TRBJ1-1, with TRBD1 as a possible D gene (5 bases). Trimming removed 6 bases at V and 0 bases at J, with 14 bases between. Germline V gene sequence: CDR1 SQVTM, CDR2 ANQGSEA. This CDR3 has 14 amino acids. CDR3 in amino acids: CSVNAGTVNTEAFF. The CDR3 coding sequence is TGCAGCGTAAACGCCGGGACGGTGAACACTGAAGCTTTCTTT. Combining the CDR3 with reference TRBV29-1 and TRBJ1-1 gives the whole variable domain SAVISQKPSRDICQRGTSLTIQCQVDSQVTMMFWYRQQPGQSLTLIATANQGSEATYESGFVIDKFPISRPNLTFSTLTVSNMSPEDSSIYLCSVNAGTVNTEAFFGQGTRLTVV.

The V call is TRBV7-2, the J call TRBJ1-1; D uncertain. The germline V and J ends were trimmed by 1 base and 4 bases, with 10 bases remaining between them. Germline CDR1 reads SGHTA; CDR2 reads FQGNSA. This CDR3 is 14 amino acids long. CDR3 protein: CASSLVEWGTEAFF. In DNA form, the CDR3 reads TGTGCCAGCAGCTTAGTTGAGTGGGGCACTGAAGCTTTCTTT. Complete variable domain (other parts from reference TRBV7-2 and TRBJ1-1): GAGVSQSPSNKVTEKGKDVELRCDPISGHTALYWYRQSLGQGLEFLIYFQGNSAPDKSGLPSDRFSAERTGGSVSTLTIQRTQQEDSAVYLCASSLVEWGTEAFFGQGTRLTVV.

The DNA for the CDR3 is TGCAGTGCTAGTTGGGATTACGAGCAGTACTTC. The encoded protein is CSASWDYEQYF. The chain has TRBV20-1 and TRBJ2-7; no reliable D call. This CDR3 is built from 11 residues. Germline V gene lookup returns CDR1 DFQATT and CDR2 SNEGSKA (reference sequence). V was clipped by 3 bases and J by 4 bases, with 7 bases between them.

The chain has TRBV5-1 and TRBJ1-3, with TRBD1 as a possible D gene (6 bases). Trimming cost V 3 bases and J 4 bases, with 14 bases left between them. The CDR3 covers 15 residues. Per the germline V gene, CDR1 is SGHRS and CDR2 is YFSETQ. The chain's CDR3 is CASSSQGNEGNTIYF. The CDR3 nucleotides read TGCGCCAGCAGCTCACAGGGAAATGAGGGAAACACCATATATTTT.

V usage is TRBV3-1 (or the pseudogene TRBV3-2) and J usage is TRBJ1-4; D is undetermined. The CDR3 length is 15 residues. Per germline, CDR1 LGHDT and CDR2 YNNKEL (reference sequence). Trimming took 4 bases from V and 8 from J, leaving 17 bases between them. The CDR3 loop reads CASSPSGSQGEKLFF. CDR3 DNA sequence: TGTGCCAGCAGCCCCAGCGGGTCCCAAGGGGAAAAACTGTTTTTT.

The V and J genes are TRBV29-1 and TRBJ2-3; D not certain. Germline V lookup: CDR1 SQVTM, CDR2 ANQGSEA. The V end was cut by 7 bases, the J end by 4 bases, with 12 bases between. The CDR3 sequence is 12 residues long. The CDR3: CSAAKESDTQYF. The CDR3 bases are TGCAGCGCCGCCAAAGAGTCAGATACGCAGTATTTT.

The chain uses TRBV13 and TRBJ1-2; no clear D. Germline V CDR1 and CDR2: PRHDT, FYEKMQ (reference sequence). The CDR3 extends over 13 amino acids. V was cut by 1 base and J by 2 bases, with 5 bases left in between. CDR3 amino acids: CASSLAGNYGYTF. CDR3 nucleotide sequence: TGTGCCAGCAGCTTAGCAGGAAACTATGGCTACACCTTC.

This clone has only one observation. Here the CDR3 DNA reads TGTGCCTGGAGGGAGAGGTTCTCTGGGCTGTTATATTTT. It is translated as CAWRERFSGLLYF. The rearrangement links TRBV30 to TRBJ1-3; D ambiguous. CDR3 length equals 13 residues. V was cut by 3 bases and J by 14 bases, with 20 bases left in between. Germline V gene data show CDR1 as GTSNPN and CDR2 as SVGIG (reference sequence). The whole variable domain, filled in from reference TRBV30 and TRBJ1-3, reads SQTIHQWPATLVQPVGSPLSLECTVEGTSNPNLYWYRQAAGRGLQLLFYSVGIGQISSEVPQNLSASRPQDRQFILSSKKLLLSDSGFYLCAWRERFSGLLYFGEGSWLTVV.

The chain's CDR3 is CASSFGTNGELFF. The DNA for the CDR3 is TGTGCCAGCAGTTTCGGGACAAACGGGGAGCTGTTTTTT. V and J are TRBV6-2 or TRBV6-3 and TRBJ2-2, with a tentative D call TRBD1 (6 bases). Germline V gene sequence: CDR1 MNHEY, CDR2 SVGEGT. With 4 bases removed from V and 7 bases from J, the gap between germline ends came to 10 bases. The CDR3 extends over 13 amino acids.

The chain couples TRBV6-1 to TRBJ2-1; D gene uncertain. The germline V gene has CDR1 MNHNS and CDR2 SASEGT. The CDR3 totals 12 residues. V dropped 1 base and J dropped 4 bases, with 2 bases sitting between them. The DNA for the CDR3 is TGTGCCAGCAGTGAAGGTTACAATGAGCAGTTCTTC. Translation: CASSEGYNEQFF.

Written as DNA, the CDR3 is TGTGCCAGCAGCCTGGGACAGGGAACCATCAATGAGCAGTTCTTC. As protein: CASSLGQGTINEQFF. The chain carries TRBV6-5 and TRBJ2-1; the match to TRBD1 covers 9 bases. The V gene end was trimmed by 6 bases and the J gene end by 6 bases; junction bases not matched to a gene: 9. The CDR3 sequence is 15 residues long. Germline V gene data show CDR1 as MNHEY and CDR2 as SVGAGI.

The rearrangement joins TRBV27 to TRBJ2-2, with D possibly being TRBD2 (6 bases). V gave up 0 bases and J gave up 3 bases, with 14 bases separating them. Germline-derived CDR1 and CDR2 are MNHEY and SMNVEV (reference sequence). The CDR3 consists of 17 residues. CDR3 residues: CASSLSVTRPYTGELFF. The CDR3 DNA reads as TGTGCCAGCAGTTTATCAGTGACTAGACCCTACACCGGGGAGCTGTTTTTT.

The genes are TRBV5-5 and TRBJ1-2; D is undetermined. The germline V gene encodes CDR1 SGHKS and CDR2 YYEKEE (reference sequence). The CDR3 loop spans 13 amino acids. Trimming shortened V by 0 bases and J by 2 bases, and 5 bases separated the two germline ends. CDR3 loop: CASSLGGNYGYTF. The CDR3 nucleotides read TGTGCCAGCAGCTTGGGCGGGAACTATGGCTACACCTTC.